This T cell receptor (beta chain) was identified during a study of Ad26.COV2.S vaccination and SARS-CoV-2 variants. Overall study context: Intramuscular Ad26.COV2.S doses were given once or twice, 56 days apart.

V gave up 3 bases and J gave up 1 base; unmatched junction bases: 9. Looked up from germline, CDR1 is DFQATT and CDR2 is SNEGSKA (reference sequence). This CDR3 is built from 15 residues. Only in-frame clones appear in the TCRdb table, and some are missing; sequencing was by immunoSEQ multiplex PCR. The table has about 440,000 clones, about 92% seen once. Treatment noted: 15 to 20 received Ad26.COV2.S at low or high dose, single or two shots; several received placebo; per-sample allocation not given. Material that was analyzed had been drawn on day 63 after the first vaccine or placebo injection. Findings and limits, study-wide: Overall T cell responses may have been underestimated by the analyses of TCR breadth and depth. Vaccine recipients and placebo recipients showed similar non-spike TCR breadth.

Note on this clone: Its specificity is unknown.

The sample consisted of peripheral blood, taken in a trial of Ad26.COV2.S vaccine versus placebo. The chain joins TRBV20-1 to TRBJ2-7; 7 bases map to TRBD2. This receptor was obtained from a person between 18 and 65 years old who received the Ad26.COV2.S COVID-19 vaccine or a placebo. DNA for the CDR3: TGCAGTGCTAGTAAACCCCAGGGAGGGTCCTACGAGCAGTACTTC. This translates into CSASKPQGGSYEQYF.